The 32 T cell receptor beta chains below all came from one sample that was sequenced in a study of patients and donors after allogeneic stem cell transplantation. TCRdb recomputed calls from the RT-PCR reads with MiXCR, one row per CDR3 protein. Of hundreds of thousands of distinct CDR3 sequences listed, 16% were seen once; the top ten hold around 6.8%. The sample comprised blood, either unsorted or a sorted T cell fraction (not recorded which). The source of these receptors is a human donor who was either an allogeneic HSCT recipient or a stem cell or donor lymphocyte infusion donor (not recorded which). It is not recorded whose cells these are; they may come from a transplant donor.

This chain links TRBV27 with TRBJ2-7; 9 positions match TRBD2. J lost 2 bases, V lost 5 bases, and 7 bases had no gene match. CDR3 size: 15 residues. Per the germline V gene, CDR1 is MNHEY and CDR2 is SMNVEV (reference sequence). CDR3 residues: CASSRAAGGTYEQYF. CDR3 nucleotides: TGTGCCAGCAGTCGTGCGGCGGGAGGGACCTACGAGCAGTACTTC.

This clonotype was seen only a few times. J is TRBJ2-2 and V is TRBV10-3; TRBD2 agrees at 9 bases. V trimming: 4 bases; J trimming: 6 bases; junction bases outside the gene matches: 9. The germline CDR1 and CDR2 sequences are ENHRY and SYGVKD. The CDR3 totals 16 residues. CDR3 in amino acids: CAISGAGGRHAGELFF. The CDR3 nucleotides read TGTGCCATCAGTGGAGCGGGAGGCCGCCATGCCGGGGAGCTGTTTTTT.

This clonotype was detected many times. The genes are TRBV12-3 or TRBV12-4 and TRBJ1-5; a weak D match, TRBD1 (6 bases). The CDR3 consists of 13 residues. Trimming removed 5 bases at V and 9 bases at J, with 14 bases between. CDR3 bases: TGTGCCAGCAGTGGGGGCCCTGCAGCGCCCCAGCATTTT. It codes for CASSGGPAAPQHF.

The rearrangement links TRBV7-3 to TRBJ2-2; D assignment may be TRBD1 or TRBD2 (5 bases each). The CDR3 covers 14 residues. Trimming cost V 1 base and J 6 bases, with 9 bases left between them. CDR1 and CDR2 (germline): SGHTA, FQGTGA. The DNA of the CDR3 is TGTGCCAGCAGCTTAATTTTGGGGGCCGGGGAGCTGTTTTTT. Translating it yields CASSLILGAGELFF.

The gene calls are TRBV12-3 or TRBV12-4 and TRBJ2-1, with a weak D call TRBD2 (5 bases). This CDR3 has 14 amino acids. Trimming cost V 3 bases and J 9 bases, with 15 bases left between them. The CDR3 spells CASSFLAPSGEQFF. The CDR3 DNA reads as TGTGCCAGCAGTTTTCTAGCTCCCTCGGGTGAGCAGTTCTTC.

This clonotype was detected ten times or more. The gene calls are TRBV9 and TRBJ2-2, with 8 positions matching TRBD2. V shed 4 bases, J shed 5 bases, and the junction held 10 bases outside the gene matches. Germline V gene data show CDR1 as SGDLS and CDR2 as YYNGEE. There are 16 residues in the CDR3. For the CDR3, the DNA is TGTGCCAGCAGCAGATCCGGGACTAGGCTTACCGGGGAGCTGTTTTTT. Its protein product is CASSRSGTRLTGELFF. The full variable domain, with the rest looked up from reference TRBV9 and TRBJ2-2, is DSGVTQTPKHLITATGQRVTLRCSPRSGDLSVYWYQQSLDQGLQFLIQYYNGEERAKGNILERFSAQQFPDLHSELNLSSLELGDSALYFCASSRSGTRLTGELFFGEGSRLTVL.

This clonotype was counted only a few times. The rearrangement uses TRBV4-2 and TRBJ2-2, with TRBD1 identical over 7 bases. Trimming at V came to 4 bases and at J to 5 bases, leaving 10 bases not matched to a gene. The V gene's germline CDR1 is LGHNA and CDR2 YNFKEQ. CDR3 length equals 16 residues. The CDR3 protein is CASSPSFAGGTGELFF. The CDR3 DNA reads as TGTGCCAGCAGCCCAAGTTTCGCAGGGGGAACCGGGGAGCTGTTTTTT.

V and J are TRBV20-1 and TRBJ1-6; maybe TRBD1 (5 bases). Deletions cut 4 bases from V and 0 bases from J, with 10 bases between. The CDR3 has 15 amino acids. Looked up from germline, CDR1 is DFQATT and CDR2 is SNEGSKA (reference sequence). Here the CDR3 DNA reads TGCAGTGCTACAGACAGAAGCTCCTATAATTCACCCCTCCACTTT. Its protein product is CSATDRSSYNSPLHF.

Comment on this clonotype: This is likely a read error, given that the CDR3 carries no conserved phenylalanine or tryptophan at its end. The rearrangement joins TRBV5-1 to TRBJ2-3; D perhaps matches TRBD1 (5 bases). V gave up 4 bases and J gave up 5 bases, with 14 bases separating them. CDR1 and CDR2 (germline): SGHRS, YFSETQ. CDR3 length equals 14 residues. The CDR3 loop reads CASSVTRQLDTQYC. CDR3 nucleotide sequence: TGCGCCAGCAGCGTGACCCGACAGTTAGATACGCAGTATTGT.

This clonotype was seen only a few times. V gene TRBV9 combines with J gene TRBJ2-7; the D is unclear. The germline V and J ends were trimmed by 0 bases and 0 bases, with 7 bases remaining between them. Germline V lookup: CDR1 SGDLS, CDR2 YYNGEE. This CDR3 contains 14 residues. The CDR3 bases are TGTGCCAGCAGCGTAGACAGTGGCTCCTACGAGCAGTACTTC. Protein sequence: CASSVDSGSYEQYF.

This chain connects TRBV2 to TRBJ2-7; 8 bases agree with TRBD2. V lost 7 bases and J lost 0; bases outside the gene matches: 5. This CDR3 is built from 14 residues. Germline CDR1 and CDR2: SNHLY and FYNNEI. This CDR3 is CASIKRGNSYEQYF. CDR3 sequence (DNA): TGTGCCAGCATTAAGCGGGGGAACTCCTACGAGCAGTACTTC.

This clonotype turned up a few times. The gene calls are TRBV4-3 and TRBJ2-1; D is unresolved. The V gene lost 0 bases and the J gene lost 7 bases, with 16 bases spanning the gap. The germline V gene encodes CDR1 LGHNA and CDR2 YSLEER. This CDR3 has 16 residues. CDR3 nucleotide sequence: TGCGCCAGCAGCCAAGATGTTCGAAGATCTGGGAATGAGCAGTTCTTC. Translated, it gives CASSQDVRRSGNEQFF.

This rearrangement joins TRBV7-8 to TRBJ2-1; TRBD1 aligns across 10 bases. The CDR3 sequence is 16 residues long. Germline trimming cut 4 bases from V and 6 bases from J; bases unmatched to any gene: 9. Per the germline V gene, CDR1 is SGHVS and CDR2 is FQNEAQ. The CDR3 coding sequence is TGTGCCAGCAGCTATCGCCGGGACAGGGGCGGCAATGAGCAGTTCTTC. Translated: CASSYRRDRGGNEQFF.

The sample holds a few counts of this clonotype. V and J are TRBV24-1 and TRBJ2-3, with D possibly TRBD2 on 6 matching bases. CDR1 is KGHDR and CDR2 is SFDVKD in the germline V gene. Deletions cut 4 bases from V and 1 base from J, with 17 bases between. The CDR3 runs to 17 residues. In DNA, the CDR3 is TGTGCCACCAGTGACCCTGGCGGGGCGCGGGGCACAGATACGCAGTATTTT. Translating gives CATSDPGGARGTDTQYF.

This clonotype was found many times. The chain is built from TRBV12-3 or TRBV12-4 and TRBJ1-1; the D is unclear. CDR3 length: 13 residues. The V and J ends lost 6 bases and 2 bases respectively, with 10 bases between them. Here the CDR3 reads CASRARRNTEAFF. The CDR3 DNA reads as TGTGCCAGCAGAGCTAGGAGAAACACTGAAGCTTTCTTT.

V gene TRBV12-5 combines with J gene TRBJ2-7; perhaps TRBD2 as D (5 bases). CDR3 size: 12 residues. V dropped 3 bases and J dropped 6 bases, with 9 bases sitting between them. The germline V gene has CDR1 LGHNT and CDR2 FRNRAP. DNA for the CDR3: TGTGCTAGTGGTTTAGTCGAGGGCGAGCAGTACTTC. Its translation is CASGLVEGEQYF.

In its sample, this clonotype was seen a few times. The gene calls are TRBV20-1 and TRBJ2-2, with 9 bases matching TRBD2. V trimming: 4 bases; J trimming: 1 base; junction bases outside the gene matches: 16. Germline loops: CDR1 DFQATT, CDR2 SNEGSKA (reference sequence). The CDR3 contains 19 residues. The CDR3 loop reads CSANVIMREAGGNTGELFF. The CDR3 DNA reads as TGCAGTGCTAACGTCATCATGAGGGAAGCGGGGGGGAACACCGGGGAGCTGTTTTTT.

This clonotype was counted many times. The chain joins TRBV5-1 to TRBJ2-1, with D maybe TRBD2 (5 bases). CDR1 SGHRS and CDR2 YFSETQ come from the germline V gene. The CDR3 contains 16 residues. V was cut by 2 bases and J by 3 bases, with 15 bases left in between. CDR3 sequence reads: CASSFVRLAFYNEQFF. For the CDR3, the DNA is TGCGCCAGCAGCTTCGTCCGGCTAGCCTTCTACAATGAGCAGTTCTTC.

This clonotype was found many times. The genes are TRBV20-1 and TRBJ2-7; D may be TRBD2 (5 bases). This CDR3 region has 15 residues. Trimming took off 5 bases at V and 3 bases at J, with 20 bases between the two ends. Germline loops: CDR1 DFQATT, CDR2 SNEGSKA (reference sequence). Here the CDR3 DNA reads TGCAGTGCTCCGATGAACGGGAAATGGGACTACGAGCAGTACTTC. Its translation: CSAPMNGKWDYEQYF.

J is TRBJ2-3 and V is TRBV11-1; 14 nucleotides align to TRBD2. The CDR3 length is 19 residues. With 1 base clipped from V and 4 bases from J, the junction kept 10 bases outside the gene matches. The germline V gene has CDR1 SGHAT and CDR2 FQDESV (reference sequence). The CDR3 is CASSLVRGLAGVSADTQYF. As DNA, the CDR3 is TGTGCCAGCAGCTTAGTTCGGGGACTAGCGGGGGTGTCGGCAGATACGCAGTATTTT.

The chain is built from TRBV12-3 or TRBV12-4 and TRBJ2-7; 9 nucleotides align to TRBD2. J lost 3 bases, V lost 7 bases, and 10 bases had no gene match. This CDR3 has 15 amino acids. This CDR3 reads CASNNRLAEHYEQYF. The CDR3 DNA is TGTGCCAGCAACAATAGACTAGCGGAGCACTACGAGCAGTACTTC.

This clonotype was seen more than once but under ten times. The chain links TRBV5-6 to TRBJ2-1; 7 positions match TRBD2. The CDR3 contains 15 residues. J lost 2 bases, V lost 2 bases, and 4 bases had no gene match. The V gene's germline CDR1 is SGHDT and CDR2 YYEEEE. CDR3 sequence: CASSLTGTTYNEQFF. CDR3 DNA sequence: TGTGCCAGCAGCTTAACCGGGACTACCTACAATGAGCAGTTCTTC.

This clonotype came up a few times. This chain's CDR3 is CASRGGNGYQAQHF. The CDR3 DNA is TGTGCCAGCAGGGGGGGCAACGGGTATCAAGCCCAGCATTTT. The chain recombines TRBV6-1 with TRBJ1-5, with D perhaps matching TRBD1 (6 bases). Germline V gene data show CDR1 as MNHNS and CDR2 as SASEGT. The CDR3 is made up of 14 amino acids. V gave up 6 bases and J gave up 11 bases, with 20 bases separating them.

The V call is TRBV20-1, the J call TRBJ1-1; 7 nucleotides match TRBD1. This CDR3 is built from 14 residues. J was trimmed by 4 bases and V by 2 bases; bases with no gene match: 7. Germline V lookup: CDR1 DFQATT, CDR2 SNEGSKA (reference sequence). DNA of the CDR3: TGCAGTGCTAGACCAGGGGGGCCAAGCACTGAAGCTTTCTTT. It encodes CSARPGGPSTEAFF.

The chain combines TRBV20-1 with TRBJ1-2; 7 bases are a match to TRBD1. J gave up 0 bases and V 3 bases, and 13 bases lay outside the gene matches. Germline values: CDR1 DFQATT, CDR2 SNEGSKA (reference sequence). CDR3 length: 17 residues. CDR3: CSARALPRGAANYGYTF. In DNA form, the CDR3 reads TGCAGTGCTAGGGCCCTACCCAGGGGGGCTGCTAACTATGGCTACACCTTC.

The chain couples TRBV21-1 to TRBJ2-3; the D call TRBD2 from the table was never checked on the DNA. TRBV21-1 is termed a pseudogene. CDR3 length equals 16 residues. The chain's CDR3 is CASSEAGLGITDTQYF. Here the CDR3 DNA reads TGTGCCAGCAGCGAGGCGGGACTAGGGATCACAGATACGCAGTATTTT.

In this sample, this clonotype turned up a few times. The chain combines TRBV7-2 with TRBJ1-3; D ambiguous. Germline loops: CDR1 SGHTA, CDR2 FQGNSA. Trimming pared 1 base from V and 4 bases from J, leaving 14 bases between. This CDR3 is 16 amino acids long. The CDR3 loop is CASSLVRGVQGNTIYF. Written as DNA, the CDR3 is TGTGCCAGCAGCTTAGTGCGCGGGGTGCAGGGAAACACCATATATTTT. The full variable domain, its missing parts supplied by reference TRBV7-2 and TRBJ1-3, is GAGVSQSPSNKVTEKGKDVELRCDPISGHTALYWYRQSLGQGLEFLIYFQGNSAPDKSGLPSDRFSAERTGGSVSTLTIQRTQQEDSAVYLCASSLVRGVQGNTIYFGEGSWLTVV.

This rearrangement joins TRBV6-1 to TRBJ1-2; D remains unclear. This CDR3 has 15 amino acids. The germline gives CDR1 MNHNS, CDR2 SASEGT. The V gene lost 3 bases and the J gene lost 3 bases, with 14 bases spanning the gap. The CDR3 is CASSDFSQIYYGYTF. The CDR3 coding sequence is TGTGCCAGCAGTGACTTCTCACAGATCTACTATGGCTACACCTTC.

This clonotype showed up just a few times. V is TRBV18 and J is TRBJ2-3; unclear D gene. CDR3 length equals 14 residues. V was shortened by 0 bases and J by 4 bases, with 8 bases between the two germline ends. Germline loops: CDR1 KGHSH, CDR2 LQKENI. This chain's CDR3 is CASSPPGPADTQYF. The CDR3 region has the DNA TGTGCCAGCTCACCACCGGGTCCCGCAGATACGCAGTATTTT.

The chain employs TRBV11-3 and TRBJ2-1; the D is unclear. There are 14 residues in the CDR3. The germline V and J ends were trimmed by 4 bases and 10 bases, with 17 bases remaining between them. Germline V gene lookup returns CDR1 SGHNT and CDR2 YENEEA. The CDR3 reads CASSSGPSAGEQFF. In DNA, the CDR3 is TGTGCCAGCAGCTCCGGACCCTCGGCAGGCGAGCAGTTCTTC.

The chain's CDR3 is CASSPGTRKSNQPQHF. In nucleotides, the CDR3 is TGTGCCAGCAGTCCCGGGACTCGGAAGAGCAATCAGCCCCAGCATTTT. The rearrangement uses TRBV12-3 or TRBV12-4 and TRBJ1-5; possible D gene TRBD1, 5 bases. The CDR3 sequence is 16 residues long. V lost 5 bases to trimming and J lost 1 base, with 15 bases between them.

The V call is TRBV6-5, the J call TRBJ2-3, with D unclear. This CDR3 comprises 13 residues. In germline, CDR1 is MNHEY, CDR2 SVGAGI. Between the trimmed V and J ends, which lost 2 bases and 9 bases, there was a span of 12 bases. CDR3 loop: CASSYPQSETQYF. The DNA of the CDR3 is TGTGCCAGCAGTTACCCCCAAAGCGAGACGCAGTATTTT.